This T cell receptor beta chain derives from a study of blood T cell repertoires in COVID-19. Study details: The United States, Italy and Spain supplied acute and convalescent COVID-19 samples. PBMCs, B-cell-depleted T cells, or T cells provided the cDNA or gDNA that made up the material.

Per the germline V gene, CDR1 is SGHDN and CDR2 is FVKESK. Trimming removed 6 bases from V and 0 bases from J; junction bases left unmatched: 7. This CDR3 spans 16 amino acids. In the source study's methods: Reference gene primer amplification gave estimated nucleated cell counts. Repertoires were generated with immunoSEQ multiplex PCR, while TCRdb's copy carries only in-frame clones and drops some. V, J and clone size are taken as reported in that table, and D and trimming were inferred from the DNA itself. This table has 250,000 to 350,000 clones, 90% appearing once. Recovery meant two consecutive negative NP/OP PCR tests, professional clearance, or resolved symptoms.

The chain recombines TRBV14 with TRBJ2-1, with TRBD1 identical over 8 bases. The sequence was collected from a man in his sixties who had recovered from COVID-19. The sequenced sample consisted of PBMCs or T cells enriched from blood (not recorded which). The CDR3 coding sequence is TGTGCCAGCAGTCCCAGGGGGCTGAGCTCCTACAATGAGCAGTTCTTC. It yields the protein CASSPRGLSSYNEQFF. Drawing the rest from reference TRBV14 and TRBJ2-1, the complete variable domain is EAGVTQFPSHSVIEKGQTVTLRCDPISGHDNLYWYRRVMGKEIKFLLHFVKESKQDESGMPNNRFLAERTGGTYSTLKVQPAELEDSGVYFCASSPRGLSSYNEQFFGPGTRLTVL.